These 17 T cell receptor beta chains were all obtained from the same sample, sequenced in a study of molecular identifiers for immune sequencing clone quantification. A single record per CDR3 protein comes from TCRdb applying MiXCR to the PCR reads. Of about 640,000 distinct CDR3 sequences listed, just under 20% were seen once; the top ten hold approximately 0.9%. Sequencing was carried out using naive CD8+ T cells from blood, with Jurkat cell RNA spiked in. Subset here: FACS-sorted CD8+CD4-CCR7+CD45RA+ naive T cells. Receptors were obtained from a human donor in good health. Some libraries in this study had Jurkat cell RNA spiked in.

The chain has TRBV6-2 or TRBV6-3 and TRBJ2-7; D unclear. Germline V gene lookup returns CDR1 MNHEY and CDR2 SVGEGT. V dropped 2 bases and J dropped 1 base, with 6 bases sitting between them. The CDR3 consists of 13 residues. CDR3 residues: CASSYHRSYEQYF. As DNA, the CDR3 is TGTGCCAGCAGTTACCACAGATCCTACGAGCAGTACTTC.

This clonotype was counted many times. The rearrangement uses TRBV20-1 and TRBJ2-3; D not certain. This CDR3 is built from 14 residues. V lost 6 bases and J lost 2, with 15 bases in between. Germline loops: CDR1 DFQATT, CDR2 SNEGSKA (reference sequence). The CDR3 reads CSASPAGPTDTQYF. CDR3 in DNA: TGCAGTGCCTCCCCGGCAGGTCCCACAGATACGCAGTATTTT.

This clonotype was recorded many times. The chain carries TRBV27 and TRBJ1-1, with D possibly being TRBD1 (5 bases). The CDR3 has 15 amino acids. V gave up 2 bases and J gave up 7 bases, with 17 bases separating them. Germline V gene data show CDR1 as MNHEY and CDR2 as SMNVEV (reference sequence). CDR3 coding DNA: TGTGCCAGCAGTTTACTCGTAGGGGCTGCGGATGAAGCTTTCTTT. It yields the protein CASSLLVGAADEAFF.

With regard to this clonotype: A much larger clone differs by one base, so this may be a read error. The J gene is TRBJ1-2, the V gene TRBV3-1; D unresolved. CDR3 length: 13 amino acids. V lost 4 bases and J 6 bases, leaving 12 bases between the germline ends. CDR1 is LGHDT, CDR2 YNNKEL, per germline (reference sequence). The DNA of the CDR3 is TGTGCCAGCAGCCCTGGACGGACCCATGGCTACACCTTC. This encodes CASSPGRTHGYTF.

This clonotype was found many times. The chain employs TRBV4-3 and TRBJ2-4; perhaps TRBD2 as D (7 bases). The CDR3 loop spans 18 amino acids. V dropped 1 base and J dropped 1 base, with 17 bases sitting between them. Germline V gives CDR1 LGHNA, CDR2 YSLEER. DNA for the CDR3: TGCGCCAGCAGCCAAGTGGGGGGGGCCCCGGAGGCCAAAAACATTCAGTACTTC. Its translation: CASSQVGGAPEAKNIQYF.

This clonotype was observed a few times. The rearrangement uses TRBV7-9 and TRBJ2-1; 8 bases align to TRBD2. The V and J ends lost 1 base and 6 bases, in that order; junction bases with no gene match: 2. The CDR3 runs to 14 residues. Per germline, CDR1 SEHNR and CDR2 FQNEAQ (reference sequence). CDR3: CASSLVGTSNEQFF. CDR3 nucleotides: TGTGCCAGCAGCTTAGTAGGGACTAGCAATGAGCAGTTCTTC.

In its sample, this clonotype was seen many times. CDR3 coding DNA: TGTGCCAGCAGTGCCTTCAAGGGACGTGAGATGGAAGCTTTCTTT. It yields the protein CASSAFKGREMEAFF. This chain links TRBV2 with TRBJ1-1, with D perhaps matching TRBD1 (5 bases). There are 15 residues in the CDR3. V was pared by 4 bases and J by 8 bases, with 20 bases between. From germline, CDR1 is SNHLY and CDR2 FYNNEI.

This clonotype was counted many times. The J gene is TRBJ1-1, the V gene TRBV19; D might be TRBD1 (5 bases). This CDR3 is built from 15 residues. Germline CDR1 reads LNHDA; CDR2 reads SQIVND (reference sequence). Trimming took off 2 bases at V and 4 bases at J, with 14 bases between the two ends. This chain's CDR3 is CASSITGGGVTEAFF. The CDR3 DNA reads as TGTGCCAGTAGTATAACGGGTGGGGGAGTCACTGAAGCTTTCTTT.

The chain recombines TRBV4-1 with TRBJ1-1; TRBD1 matches 7 bases. V lost 4 bases, J lost 2 bases, and 4 bases stayed unmatched. The CDR3 consists of 14 residues. The germline V gene encodes CDR1 MGHRA and CDR2 YSYEKL. The CDR3 DNA sequence: TGCGCCAGCAGCCCCGGGGACAGAAACACTGAAGCTTTCTTT. Protein sequence: CASSPGDRNTEAFF.

As to this clonotype: A much larger clone differs from this one at a single base, so this may be a read error. The CDR3 loop reads CASSFGTGMDTDAQYF. In DNA, the CDR3 is TGTGCCAGCAGTTTCGGAACAGGGATGGACACAGATGCGCAGTATTTT. The chain joins TRBV27 to TRBJ2-3, with D possibly matching TRBD1 (6 bases). CDR1 is MNHEY and CDR2 is SMNVEV in the germline V gene (reference sequence). CDR3 length: 16 residues.

V and J are TRBV19 and TRBJ2-6; D uncertain. With 11 bases removed from V and 0 bases from J, the gap between germline ends came to 11 bases. The CDR3 spans 14 residues. The germline V gene encodes CDR1 LNHDA and CDR2 SQIVND (reference sequence). CDR3 nucleotide sequence: TGTGCCGTGGACGTCTCCTCTGGGGCCAACGTCCTGACTTTC. Protein product: CAVDVSSGANVLTF.

Turning to this clonotype: A read error may account for a junction end that differs from germline. This chain connects TRBV19 to TRBJ2-1; possible D gene TRBD1, 6 bases. The CDR3 extends over 15 amino acids. The V gene's germline CDR1 is LNHDA and CDR2 SQIVND (reference sequence). The CDR3 coding sequence is TGTGCCAGTAGTATAACAGGGTTGTCCTACAGTGAGCAGTTCTTC. This translates into CASSITGLSYSEQFF.

Many counts were recorded for this clonotype. The chain employs TRBV7-9 and TRBJ2-7; 11 bases agree with TRBD1. Trimming at V came to 3 bases and at J to 4 bases, leaving 5 bases not matched to a gene. CDR1 and CDR2 (germline): SEHNR, FQNEAQ (reference sequence). CDR3 length: 15 amino acids. DNA for the CDR3: TGTGCCAGCAGCTTGACCGGGACAGGGGGGTACGAGCAGTACTTC. Amino acids: CASSLTGTGGYEQYF.

This clonotype was observed at least ten times. The chain joins TRBV9 to TRBJ2-3; the D is unclear. Germline loops: CDR1 SGDLS, CDR2 YYNGEE. The V gene lost 0 bases and the J gene lost 5 bases, with 1 base spanning the gap. The CDR3 runs 11 residues. The DNA of the CDR3 is TGTGCCAGCAGCGTAGAAGATACGCAGTATTTT. It translates to CASSVEDTQYF.

This clonotype has ten or more counts. This sequence joins TRBV4-3 and TRBJ2-7, with D possibly matching TRBD1 (5 bases). The CDR3 runs 15 residues. Germline V gene sequence: CDR1 LGHNA, CDR2 YSLEER. V was trimmed by 0 bases and J by 3 bases, leaving 12 bases between them. The CDR3 DNA follows: TGCGCCAGCAGCCAAGATCGTGGGGCAGACTACGAGCAGTACTTC. This translates into CASSQDRGADYEQYF.

This clonotype appeared many times. The V call is TRBV24-1, the J call TRBJ2-2, with TRBD1 identical over 9 bases. The CDR3 contains 13 residues. J was trimmed by 7 bases and V by 4 bases; bases with no gene match: 0. Per the germline V gene, CDR1 is KGHDR and CDR2 is SFDVKD. As DNA, the CDR3 is TGTGCCACCAGTGAGGACAGGGGCGGGGAGCTGTTTTTT. This translates into CATSEDRGGELFF.

About this clonotype: This could be a read error, since a much larger clone is one nucleotide away. This rearrangement joins TRBV6-4 to TRBJ1-1; D not certain. Germline assignment: CDR1 MRHNA and CDR2 SNTAGT. The CDR3 runs 14 residues. This CDR3 reads CASSDVIGSTGAFF. CDR3 in DNA: TGTGCCAGCAGTGACGTGATCGGGTCCACTGGAGCTTTCTTT.